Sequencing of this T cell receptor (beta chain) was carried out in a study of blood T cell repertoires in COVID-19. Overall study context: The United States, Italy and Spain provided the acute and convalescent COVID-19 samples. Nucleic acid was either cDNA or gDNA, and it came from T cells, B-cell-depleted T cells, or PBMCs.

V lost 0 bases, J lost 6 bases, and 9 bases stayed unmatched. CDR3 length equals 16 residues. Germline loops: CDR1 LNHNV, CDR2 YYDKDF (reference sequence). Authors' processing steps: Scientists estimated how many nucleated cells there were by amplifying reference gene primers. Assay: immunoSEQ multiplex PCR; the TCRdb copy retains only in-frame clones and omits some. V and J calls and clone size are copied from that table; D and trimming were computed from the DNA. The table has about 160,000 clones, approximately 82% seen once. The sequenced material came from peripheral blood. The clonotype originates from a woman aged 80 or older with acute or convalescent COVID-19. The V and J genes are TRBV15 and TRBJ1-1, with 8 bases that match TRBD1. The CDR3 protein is CATSRDLETGAPEAFF. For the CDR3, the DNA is TGTGCCACCAGCAGAGATCTAGAGACAGGGGCCCCTGAAGCTTTCTTT. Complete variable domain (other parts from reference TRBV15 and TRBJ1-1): DAMVIQNPRYQVTQFGKPVTLSCSQTLNHNVMYWYQQKSSQAPKLLFHYYDKDFNNEADTPDNFQSRRPNTSFCFLDIRSPGLGDTAMYLCATSRDLETGAPEAFFGQGTRLTVV.